The TCR beta chain under discussion was sequenced for a study of blood T cell repertoires in COVID-19. Trimming removed 0 bases at V and 1 base at J, with 5 bases between. Germline CDR1 reads SGHAT; CDR2 reads FQNNGV. The CDR3 totals 14 residues. Patients from Seattle were sampled longitudinally, starting during active infection. Generated by immunoSEQ multiplex PCR, the TCRdb table keeps only in-frame clones and is missing some. The data hold 250,000 to 300,000 clones, with 86% observed a single time. The source material was peripheral blood. The rearrangement uses TRBV11-2 and TRBJ2-3; D is uncertain. The source is a woman aged 30 to 39 with COVID-19, enrolled during active disease. CDR3 in DNA: TGTGCCAGCAGCTTAGACTCGGGCACAGATACGCAGTATTTT. It encodes CASSLDSGTDTQYF.